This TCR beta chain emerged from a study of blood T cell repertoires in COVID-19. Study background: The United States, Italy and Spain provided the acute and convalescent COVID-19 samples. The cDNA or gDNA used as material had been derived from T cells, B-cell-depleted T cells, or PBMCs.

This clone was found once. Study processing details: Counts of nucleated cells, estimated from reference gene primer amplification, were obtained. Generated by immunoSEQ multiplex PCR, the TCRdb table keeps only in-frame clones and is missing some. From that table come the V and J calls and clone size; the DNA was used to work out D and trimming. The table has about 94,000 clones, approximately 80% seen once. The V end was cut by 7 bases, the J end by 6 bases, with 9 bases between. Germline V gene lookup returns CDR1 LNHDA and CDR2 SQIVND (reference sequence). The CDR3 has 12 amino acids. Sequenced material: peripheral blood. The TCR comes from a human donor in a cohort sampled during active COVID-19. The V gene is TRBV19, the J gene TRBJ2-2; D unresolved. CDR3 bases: TGTGCCAGTAATGAAGGAGCCGGGGAGCTGTTTTTT. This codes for CASNEGAGELFF.